Listed below are T cell receptor beta chains from one sample, sequenced in a study of vaccination and CD4 T cells after COVID-19. TCRdb ran MiXCR on the PCR reads and lists one entry per CDR3 protein. The sample carries roughly 13,000 distinct CDR3 sequences, approximately 62% recorded once. No antigens are known for them. Sample: CD4+ T cells from blood, cultured in vitro. These receptors all come from a human donor who had recovered from COVID-19. The CDR3 runs from the conserved cysteine through the conserved F or W. Each record gives: D gene, V gene, clone size, J gene, CDR3 protein, CDR3 DNA. The D gene is left open where the match is weak. A row's size may be missing; if present it is once, few, many or a size class.

>.|TRBV19|.|TRBJ1-2
CASIAGTGQGGYTF
TGTGCCAGTATAGCGGGAACGGGACAAGGTGGCTACACCTTC
>.|TRBV20-1|.|TRBJ1-2
CSARVDTQTGYTF
TGCAGTGCTAGAGTTGACACACAAACTGGCTACACCTTC
>TRBD1|TRBV20-1|.|TRBJ2-7
CSASTGQGTHTAYEQYF
TGCAGTGCTAGCACGGGACAGGGCACCCACACGGCCTACGAGCAGTACTTC
>.|TRBV7-9|few|TRBJ1-1
CASSLGVSTEAFF
TGTGCCAGCAGCTTAGGAGTTAGCACTGAAGCTTTCTTT
>.|TRBV6-1|.|TRBJ1-2
CASRRDYGYTF
TGTGCCAGCAGGAGGGACTATGGCTACACCTTC
>.|TRBV15|once|TRBJ2-1
CATSRAELNEQFF
TGTGCCACCAGCAGGGCCGAATTAAATGAGCAGTTCTTC
>.|TRBV11-2|.|TRBJ2-7
CASSQDRVSYEQYF
TGTGCCAGCAGCCAAGACAGAGTCAGCTACGAGCAGTACTTC
>TRBD1|TRBV6-5|few|TRBJ1-1
CASSFSGTVNTEAFF
TGTGCCAGCAGTTTCTCCGGGACAGTGAACACTGAAGCTTTCTTT
>.|TRBV15|.|TRBJ1-4
CATRLGPTNEKLFF
TGTGCCACCCGTCTGGGCCCAACTAATGAAAAACTGTTTTTT
>.|TRBV27|.|TRBJ2-1
CATQMDVYNEQFF
TGTGCCACCCAAATGGACGTCTACAATGAGCAGTTCTTC
>TRBD2|TRBV7-8|.|TRBJ2-5
CASSSLAGGLGETQYF
TGTGCCAGCAGCTCTCTAGCGGGAGGGCTCGGTGAGACCCAGTACTTC
>TRBD2|TRBV20-1|few|TRBJ2-1
CSARPKSMPGLAGVSFYNEQFF
TGCAGTGCTAGACCCAAATCGATGCCGGGACTAGCGGGAGTGTCATTCTACAATGAGCAGTTCTTC
>TRBD1|TRBV11-3|.|TRBJ2-1
CASSWTGTGSHNEQFF
TGTGCCAGCAGCTGGACCGGGACAGGGTCCCACAATGAGCAGTTCTTC
>TRBD1|TRBV6-1|.|TRBJ2-3
CASSRGRGDTQYF
TGTGCCAGCAGCAGGGGGCGCGGAGATACGCAGTATTTT
>TRBD1|TRBV19|.|TRBJ1-4
CASSPRDRPDEKLFF
TGTGCCAGTAGTCCCAGGGACAGGCCCGACGAAAAACTGTTTTTT
>TRBD2|TRBV20-1|.|TRBJ2-3
CSAGLAGTDTQYF
TGCAGTGCCGGACTAGCGGGCACAGATACGCAGTATTTT
>TRBD2|TRBV5-1|.|TRBJ2-1
CASSLAAGGVYNEQFF
TGCGCCAGCAGCTTGGCGGCGGGGGGCGTATACAATGAGCAGTTCTTC
>TRBD1|TRBV7-2|.|TRBJ1-2
CASSLAQGAYGYTF
TGTGCCAGCAGCTTAGCTCAGGGGGCCTATGGCTACACCTTC
>.|TRBV27|.|TRBJ1-5
CASSTQPRKPQHF
TGTGCCAGCAGTACCCAACCCAGGAAGCCCCAGCATTTT
>.|TRBV9|.|TRBJ2-2
CASSVAGTGELFF
TGTGCCAGCAGCGTAGCAGGCACCGGGGAGCTGTTTTTT
>.|TRBV2|.|TRBJ2-3
CASQRLAPGGGTYF
TGTGCCAGCCAAAGACTGGCCCCCGGAGGTGGGACGTATTTT
>TRBD2|TRBV2|.|TRBJ2-7
CATRLAGASYEQYF
TGTGCCACCCGCCTAGCGGGCGCCTCCTACGAGCAGTACTTC
>.|TRBV6-2/TRBV6-3|.|TRBJ1-1
CASSPAPGNTEAFF
TGTGCCAGCTCTCCCGCCCCGGGGAACACTGAAGCTTTCTTT
>.|TRBV20-1|few|TRBJ1-2
CSAREGTANYGYTF
TGCAGTGCTAGAGAGGGGACCGCTAACTATGGCTACACCTTC
>TRBD1|TRBV2|.|TRBJ1-2
CASRMDRVVGYTF
TGTGCCAGCAGGATGGACAGGGTAGTTGGCTACACCTTC
>.|TRBV27|.|TRBJ1-2
CATQTRVGYGYTF
TGTGCCACCCAAACGAGGGTTGGCTATGGCTACACCTTC
>.|TRBV28|.|TRBJ1-2
CASSGFGANGYTF
TGTGCCAGCTCAGGTTTCGGGGCGAATGGCTACACCTTC
>.|TRBV7-9|few|TRBJ1-6
CASSYRDINGNSPLHF
TGTGCCAGCAGCTACCGGGACATCAACGGTAATTCACCCCTCCACTTT
>TRBD2|TRBV20-1|few|TRBJ2-3
CSAEALAASTDTQYF
TGCAGTGCTGAGGCCCTAGCGGCTAGCACAGATACGCAGTATTTT
>TRBD1|TRBV29-1|.|TRBJ2-5
CSVRGPGETQYF
TGCAGCGTCAGGGGGCCCGGGGAGACCCAGTACTTC
>.|TRBV12-3/TRBV12-4|.|TRBJ2-5
CASNPNGLQETQYF
TGTGCCAGCAACCCTAACGGATTGCAAGAGACCCAGTACTTC
>TRBD1|TRBV30|few|TRBJ1-2
CAWSVDRGRNGYTF
TGTGCCTGGAGTGTGGACAGGGGGCGAAATGGCTACACCTTC
>.|TRBV7-6|.|TRBJ2-1
CASSLAGKNNEQFF
TGTGCCAGCAGCTTGGCGGGAAAGAACAATGAGCAGTTCTTC
>TRBD1|TRBV6-1|few|TRBJ1-5
CASKGQYNQPQHF
TGTGCCAGCAAGGGACAGTATAATCAGCCCCAGCATTTT
>.|TRBV28|.|TRBJ2-4
CASSLYRTWYF
TGTGCCAGCAGTCTATACAGGACCTGGTACTTC
>.|TRBV7-8|few|TRBJ1-5
CATLEGNMPSNQPQHF
TGTGCCACCTTGGAGGGGAATATGCCGAGCAATCAGCCCCAGCATTTT
>.|TRBV20-1|.|TRBJ2-7
CSARDGDLTYEQYF
TGCAGTGCTAGAGACGGGGATTTGACCTACGAGCAGTACTTC
>TRBD1|TRBV19|medium-sized|TRBJ1-2
CASSPRPRDRTNYGYTF
TGTGCCAGTAGTCCCAGGCCTAGGGACAGAACTAACTATGGCTACACCTTC
>TRBD1|TRBV2|.|TRBJ1-2
CATLSGTGSYGYTF
TGTGCCACCCTTTCCGGGACAGGCTCTTATGGCTACACCTTC
>.|TRBV29-1|once|TRBJ1-2
CSAVTGLGGYTF
TGCAGCGCTGTCACAGGGTTGGGCGGCTACACCTTC
>.|TRBV9|few|TRBJ1-5
CASSALPNRNQPQHF
TGTGCCAGCAGCGCACTACCTAATCGCAATCAGCCCCAGCATTTT
>.|TRBV30|.|TRBJ2-2
CARSVSPNTGELFF
TGTGCCCGGAGTGTAAGCCCCAACACCGGGGAGCTGTTTTTT
>TRBD1|TRBV20-1|.|TRBJ1-5
CSARDLSTGQGGLLSNQPQHF
TGCAGTGCTAGAGATTTGTCAACGGGACAGGGAGGTCTCCTGAGCAATCAGCCCCAGCATTTT
>.|TRBV20-1|.|TRBJ1-5
CSARQRQDQPQHF
TGCAGTGCTAGACAGAGACAAGATCAGCCCCAGCATTTT
>TRBD1|TRBV28|.|TRBJ1-2
CAGRQGPNYGYTF
TGTGCCGGCCGACAGGGGCCTAACTATGGCTACACCTTC
>TRBD1|TRBV19|.|TRBJ1-2
CASSTPGQIYGYTF
TGTGCCAGTAGTACCCCGGGACAGATCTATGGCTACACCTTC
>TRBD2|TRBV6-1|few|TRBJ2-3
CATRHLSGNTDTQYF
TGTGCCACCAGACACCTTAGCGGGAACACAGATACGCAGTATTTT
>TRBD2|TRBV5-1|.|TRBJ2-2
CASSLEGLAGISSTGELFF
TGCGCCAGCAGCTTGGAGGGACTAGCGGGAATCTCTAGCACCGGGGAGCTGTTTTTT
>TRBD1|TRBV5-4|.|TRBJ1-2
CASSLDRGGYTF
TGTGCCAGCAGCTTAGACAGGGGCGGCTACACCTTC
>TRBD1|TRBV19|few|TRBJ1-5
CASSVGQGGNQPQHF
TGTGCCAGTAGTGTGGGACAGGGAGGCAATCAGCCCCAGCATTTT
>.|TRBV7-8|.|TRBJ1-2
CASSLFMTGYTF
TGTGCCAGCAGCTTATTCATGACAGGCTACACCTTC
>TRBD1|TRBV19|.|TRBJ1-5
CASSATGGTGLYSNQPQHF
TGTGCCAGTAGCGCCACCGGGGGGACAGGATTGTACAGCAATCAGCCCCAGCATTTT
>.|TRBV10-1|.|TRBJ1-2
CASSPTANYGYTF
TGCGCCAGCAGCCCAACAGCGAACTATGGCTACACCTTC
>.|TRBV10-2|.|TRBJ1-5
CASSTSTGGIGQPQHF
.